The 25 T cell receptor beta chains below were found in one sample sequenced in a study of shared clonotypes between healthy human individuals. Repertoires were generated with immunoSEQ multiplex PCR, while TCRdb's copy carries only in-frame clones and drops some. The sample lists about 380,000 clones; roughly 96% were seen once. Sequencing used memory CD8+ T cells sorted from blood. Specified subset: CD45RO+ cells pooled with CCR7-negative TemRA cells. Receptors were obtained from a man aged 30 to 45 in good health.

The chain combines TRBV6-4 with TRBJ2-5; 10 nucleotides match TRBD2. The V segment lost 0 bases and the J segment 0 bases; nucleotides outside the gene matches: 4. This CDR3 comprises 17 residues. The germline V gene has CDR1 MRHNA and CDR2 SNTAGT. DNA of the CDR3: TGTGCCAGCAGTGACTCGAGGGGACTAGCGTACCAAGAGACCCAGTACTTC. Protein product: CASSDSRGLAYQETQYF.

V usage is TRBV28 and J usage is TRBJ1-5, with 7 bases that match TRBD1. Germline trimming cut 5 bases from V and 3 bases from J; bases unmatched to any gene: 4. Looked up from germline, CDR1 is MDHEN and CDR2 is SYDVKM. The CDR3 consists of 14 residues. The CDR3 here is CASSPGTVNQPQHF. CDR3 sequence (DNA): TGTGCCAGCAGTCCTGGGACAGTCAATCAGCCCCAGCATTTT.

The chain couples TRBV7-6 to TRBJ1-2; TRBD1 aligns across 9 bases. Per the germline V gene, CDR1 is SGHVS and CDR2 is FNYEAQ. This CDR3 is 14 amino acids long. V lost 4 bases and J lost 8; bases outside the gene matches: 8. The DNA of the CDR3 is TGTGCCAGCAGCTCCTCCCCGACAGGGGGAGGCTACACCTTC. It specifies CASSSSPTGGGYTF.

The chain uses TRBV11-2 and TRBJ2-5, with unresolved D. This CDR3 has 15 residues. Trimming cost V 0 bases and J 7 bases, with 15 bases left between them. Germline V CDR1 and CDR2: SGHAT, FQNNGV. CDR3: CASSLESGPALTQYF. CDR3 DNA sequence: TGTGCCAGCAGCTTAGAAAGTGGCCCAGCGTTGACCCAGTACTTC.

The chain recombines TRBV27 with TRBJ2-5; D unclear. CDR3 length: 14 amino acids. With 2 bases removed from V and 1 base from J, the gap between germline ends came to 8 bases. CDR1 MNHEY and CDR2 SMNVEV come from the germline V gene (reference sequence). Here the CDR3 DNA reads TGTGCCAGCAGTTTACGACCGATCCAAGAGACCCAGTACTTC. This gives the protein CASSLRPIQETQYF.

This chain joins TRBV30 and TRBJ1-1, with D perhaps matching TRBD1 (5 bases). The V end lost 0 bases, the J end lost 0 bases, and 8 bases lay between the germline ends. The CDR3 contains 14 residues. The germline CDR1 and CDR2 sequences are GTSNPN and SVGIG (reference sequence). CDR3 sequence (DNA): TGTGCCTGGAGTGTACGGGGGTTGAACACTGAAGCTTTCTTT. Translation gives CAWSVRGLNTEAFF.

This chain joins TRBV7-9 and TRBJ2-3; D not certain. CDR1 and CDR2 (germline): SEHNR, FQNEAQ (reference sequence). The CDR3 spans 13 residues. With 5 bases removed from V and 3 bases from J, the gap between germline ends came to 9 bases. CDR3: CASSAWLTDTQYF. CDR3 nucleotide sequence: TGTGCCAGCAGCGCGTGGTTAACAGATACGCAGTATTTT.

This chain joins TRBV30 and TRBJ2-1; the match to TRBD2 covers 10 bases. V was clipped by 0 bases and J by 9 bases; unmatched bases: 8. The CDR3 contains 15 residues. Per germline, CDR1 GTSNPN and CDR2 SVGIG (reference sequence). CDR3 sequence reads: CAWSVYRLAGAEQFF. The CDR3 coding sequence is TGTGCCTGGAGTGTATATCGGCTAGCGGGAGCTGAGCAGTTCTTC.

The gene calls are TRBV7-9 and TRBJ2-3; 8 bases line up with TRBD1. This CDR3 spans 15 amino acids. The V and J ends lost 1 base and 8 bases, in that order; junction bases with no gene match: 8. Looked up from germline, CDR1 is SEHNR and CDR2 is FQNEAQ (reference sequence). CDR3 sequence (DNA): TGTGCCAGCAGCTTAGGGGACAGGAGACCGGGTACGCAGTATTTT. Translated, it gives CASSLGDRRPGTQYF.

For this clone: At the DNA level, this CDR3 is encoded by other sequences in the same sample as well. The CDR3 protein is CASSLGSEAFF. The CDR3 DNA is TGTGCCAGCAGTTTGGGCTCTGAAGCTTTCTTT. V is TRBV28 and J is TRBJ1-1, with D uncertain. Trimming stripped 3 bases from V and 6 bases from J, with 5 bases between. The CDR3 length is 11 residues. The V gene's germline CDR1 is MDHEN and CDR2 SYDVKM.

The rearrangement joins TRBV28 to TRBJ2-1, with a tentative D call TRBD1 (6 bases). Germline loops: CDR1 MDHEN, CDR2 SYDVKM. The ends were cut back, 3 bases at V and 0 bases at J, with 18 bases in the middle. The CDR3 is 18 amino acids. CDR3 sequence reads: CASSFSGFGGGSYNEQFF. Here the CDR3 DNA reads TGTGCCAGCAGTTTCTCGGGTTTTGGGGGCGGCTCCTACAATGAGCAGTTCTTC.

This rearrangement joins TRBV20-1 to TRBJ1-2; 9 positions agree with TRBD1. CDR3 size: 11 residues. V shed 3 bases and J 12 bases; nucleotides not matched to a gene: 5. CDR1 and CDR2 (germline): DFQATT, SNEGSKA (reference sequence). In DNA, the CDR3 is TGCAGTGCTAGGGGGACAGGGATTCACACCTTC. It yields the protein CSARGTGIHTF.

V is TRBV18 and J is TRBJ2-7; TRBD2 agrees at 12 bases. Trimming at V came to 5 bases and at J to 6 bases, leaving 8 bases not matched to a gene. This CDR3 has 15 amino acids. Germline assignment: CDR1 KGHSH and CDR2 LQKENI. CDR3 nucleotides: TGTGCCAGCTCATCTGGACTAGCGGGAAAATCCGAGCAGTACTTC. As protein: CASSSGLAGKSEQYF.

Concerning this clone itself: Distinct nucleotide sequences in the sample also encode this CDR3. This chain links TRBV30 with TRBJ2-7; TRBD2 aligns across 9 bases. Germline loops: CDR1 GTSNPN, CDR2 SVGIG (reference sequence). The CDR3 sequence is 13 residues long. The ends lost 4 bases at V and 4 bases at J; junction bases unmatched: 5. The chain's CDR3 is CAWTPGLAYEQYF. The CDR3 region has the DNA TGTGCCTGGACCCCGGGACTAGCATACGAGCAGTACTTC.

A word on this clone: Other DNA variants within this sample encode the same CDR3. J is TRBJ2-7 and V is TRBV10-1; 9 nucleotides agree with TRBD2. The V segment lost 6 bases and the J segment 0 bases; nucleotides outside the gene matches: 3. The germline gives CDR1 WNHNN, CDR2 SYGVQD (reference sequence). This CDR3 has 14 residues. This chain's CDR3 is CASSALAGSYEQYF. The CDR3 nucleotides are TGCGCCAGCAGCGCACTAGCGGGCTCCTACGAGCAGTACTTC.

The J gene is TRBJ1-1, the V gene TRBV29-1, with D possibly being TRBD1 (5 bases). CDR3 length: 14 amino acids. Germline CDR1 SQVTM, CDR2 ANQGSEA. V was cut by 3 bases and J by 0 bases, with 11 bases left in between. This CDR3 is CSVDGGSMNTEAFF. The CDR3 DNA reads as TGCAGCGTTGATGGGGGGTCCATGAACACTGAAGCTTTCTTT.

The CDR3 DNA sequence: TGCGCCAGCCGTGGAACAATTGTCAACTATGGCTACACCTTC. This gives the protein CASRGTIVNYGYTF. The chain joins TRBV5-1 to TRBJ1-2; no clear D. Germline V CDR1 and CDR2: SGHRS, YFSETQ. This CDR3 comprises 14 residues. V was clipped by 7 bases and J by 2 bases, with 15 bases between them.

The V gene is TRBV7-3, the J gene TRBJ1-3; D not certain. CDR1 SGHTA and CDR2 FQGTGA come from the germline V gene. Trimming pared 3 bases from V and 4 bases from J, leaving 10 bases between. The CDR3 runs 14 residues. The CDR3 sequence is CASSLHGWGNTIYF. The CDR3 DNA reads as TGTGCCAGCAGCTTGCACGGGTGGGGAAACACCATATATTTT.

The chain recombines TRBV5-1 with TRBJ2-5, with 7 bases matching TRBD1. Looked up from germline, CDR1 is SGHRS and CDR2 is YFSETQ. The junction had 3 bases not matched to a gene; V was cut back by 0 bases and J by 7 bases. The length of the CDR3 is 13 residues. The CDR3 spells CASSLGQGGTQYF. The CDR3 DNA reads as TGCGCCAGCAGCTTGGGACAGGGTGGGACCCAGTACTTC. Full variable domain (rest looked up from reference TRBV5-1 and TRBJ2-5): KAGVTQTPRYLIKTRGQQVTLSCSPISGHRSVSWYQQTPGQGLQFLFEYFSETQRNKGNFPGRFSGRQFSNSRSEMNVSTLELGDSALYLCASSLGQGGTQYFGPGTRLLVL.

In DNA form, the CDR3 reads TGTGCCAGCAGCGGGTTGGGGGCCACCGGGGAGCTGTTTTTT. It translates to CASSGLGATGELFF. J is TRBJ2-2 and V is TRBV9; D perhaps matches TRBD1 (6 bases). V lost 3 bases and J 4 bases, leaving 10 bases between the germline ends. The CDR3 totals 14 residues. Germline lookup yields CDR1 SGDLS and CDR2 YYNGEE.

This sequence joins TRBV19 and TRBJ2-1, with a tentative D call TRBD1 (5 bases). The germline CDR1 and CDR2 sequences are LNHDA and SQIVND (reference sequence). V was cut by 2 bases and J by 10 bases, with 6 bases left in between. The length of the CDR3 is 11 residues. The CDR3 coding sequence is TGTGCCAGTAGTATACCAGGGGAGCAGTTCTTC. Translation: CASSIPGEQFF.

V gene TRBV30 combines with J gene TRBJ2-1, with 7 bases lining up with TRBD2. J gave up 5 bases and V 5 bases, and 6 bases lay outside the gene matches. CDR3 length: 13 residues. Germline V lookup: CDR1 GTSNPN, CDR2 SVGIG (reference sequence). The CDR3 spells CAWEEGRDNEQFF. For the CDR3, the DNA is TGTGCCTGGGAGGAGGGGAGGGACAATGAGCAGTTCTTC.

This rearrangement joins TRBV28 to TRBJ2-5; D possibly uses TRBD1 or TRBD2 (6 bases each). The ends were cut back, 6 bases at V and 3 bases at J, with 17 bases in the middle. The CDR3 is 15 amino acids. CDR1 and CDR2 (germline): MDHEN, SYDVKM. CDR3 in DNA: TGTGCCAGCAGGAGGGGGGTAGAGGCTGAAGAGACCCAGTACTTC. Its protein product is CASRRGVEAEETQYF.

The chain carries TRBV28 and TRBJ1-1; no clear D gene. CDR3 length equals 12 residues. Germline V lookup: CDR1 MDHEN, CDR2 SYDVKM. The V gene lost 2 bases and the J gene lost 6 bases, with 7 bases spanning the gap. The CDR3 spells CASSLLSAEAFF. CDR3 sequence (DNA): TGTGCCAGCAGTTTACTTTCCGCTGAAGCTTTCTTT.

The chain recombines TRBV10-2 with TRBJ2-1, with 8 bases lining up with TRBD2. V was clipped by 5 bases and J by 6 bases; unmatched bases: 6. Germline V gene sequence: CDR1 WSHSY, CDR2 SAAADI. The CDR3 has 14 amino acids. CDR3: CASSSGTRVNEQFF. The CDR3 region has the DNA TGCGCCAGCAGTTCCGGGACTAGAGTCAATGAGCAGTTCTTC.